This entry concerns a single TCR beta chain. This entry belongs to a study of cytomegalovirus exposure and HLA in healthy donors. The PCR employed 60 Vbeta primers together with 13 Jbeta primers. Assay: immunoSEQ multiplex PCR; the TCRdb copy retains only in-frame clones and omits some. The table records about 180,000 clones, less than 90% of them present only once. The sample comprised PBMCs. This TCR was recovered from a girl aged 10-17 years in good health and CMV-seropositive.

The CDR3 DNA reads TGTGCCATCAGTGAGTCGTCAGGTTACTCTGGGGCCAACGTCCTGACTTTC. Protein sequence: CAISESSGYSGANVLTF. The chain combines TRBV10-3 with TRBJ2-6; the D is unclear. CDR1 is ENHRY, CDR2 SYGVKD, per germline. The CDR3 is 17 amino acids. Between the trimmed V and J ends, which lost 0 bases and 0 bases, there was a span of 9 bases.